Ten or more counts support the clone carrying this TCR beta chain. This sample was taken from a study of metastatic and nonmetastatic thyroid tumors. As originally analysed: Between-group CDR3 differences, defined by clinicopathological status, yielded a distant-metastasis classifier for papillary thyroid cancer. TCRdb re-called the PCR reads via MiXCR. The authors' filters were not applied to this entry. Among almost 85,000 clones listed, about an eighth were seen once. Patients underwent thyroid surgery, and none had received any treatment before it. Germline CDR1 reads MNHEY; CDR2 reads SMNVEV (reference sequence). This CDR3 comprises 14 residues. Trimming left V 5 bases short and J 2 bases short, with 13 bases between.

The genes are TRBV27 and TRBJ2-7, with D unresolved. The specimen was tumor tissue. This receptor was taken from a female donor with papillary thyroid cancer or a benign thyroid nodule (not recorded which). Some clones in this sample may be carry-over from other donors' samples. CDR3 sequence: CASSPTSVPYEQYF. CDR3 coding DNA: TGTGCCAGCAGTCCGACTTCGGTTCCCTACGAGCAGTACTTC.